This T cell receptor beta chain was sequenced for a study of human T cells and chemical hapten exposure (dated by TCRdb to about 2021). Turning to the overall study: For sensitization, 2% DPC in acetone was applied to a roughly 2 cm by roughly 2 cm area of upper inner arm skin. Patients additionally received weekly therapeutic DPC doses to the scalp throughout the approximately 25-week study period. Patch testing on the upper back used Finn chambers containing 0.01% DPC, with scoring done after 6 days according to International Contact Dermatitis Research Group standards. Alopecia areata with under or over 50% scalp involvement, alopecia totalis and alopecia universalis were represented in the patient cohort, which was mostly female. The libraries were sequenced as a pool, and the TCR yield per sample differed mostly because of small variations in library volumes within the pool. This study followed changes in the peripheral blood TCR repertoire in vivo during primary and secondary sensitization of alopecia patients to the hapten diphenylcyclopropenone (DPC). Patient blood was sampled pre-sensitization (week 0) and at 2, 6 and about 24 weeks after DPC sensitization. Nearly 30 alopecia patients gave blood for TCR sequencing at one to four time points (pre-sensitization, 2, 6 and 24 weeks).

General findings and caveats noted by the study authors: DPC sensitization did not change the number of TCRs with a frequency above 1 in 1000, and there was no evidence of changes in global repertoire structure. Expanded TCRs formed significantly more large CDR3 similarity clusters than pre-sensitization or healthy control sets, consistent with antigen-driven responses. Repeated subsampling changed both the strength of the expansion versus patch-test correlation and the threshold at which that correlation became significant. Because all patients had alopecia, a presumed autoimmune disease, the immune response of the patients might differ from that of healthy individuals. Patch test score was positively correlated with the number of PT1 expanded TCRs, with significance at thresholds 8, 16 and 32 but not at 4.

Explained via the paper, the time point label denotes: patch test 1, 2 weeks after DPC sensitization. This specimen's treatment or condition label, per the study, means: therapeutic diphenylcyclopropenone sensitization with weekly scalp DPC. Blood at each patch-test visit was drawn before the patch test was applied. Patients were considered eligible if aged 18 to 70, diagnosed with alopecia and deemed suitable for DPC therapy, and patients were excluded if pregnant. Total RNA was isolated from unfractionated whole blood collected in Tempus Blood RNA tubes. There are many counts of this clonotype. Its specific antigen is unknown. No base quality values were provided; no much bigger clone lies one nucleotide off. The library was prepared using RACE. Sequencer: NextSeq 500. Library preparation attached unique molecular identifiers to individual cDNA molecules for quantitative, reproducible TCR counting. From each blood RNA sample, both TCR alpha and TCR beta chains were sequenced. The study's own analysis went as follows. The median number of TCRs per sample was approximately 96,000, ranging from about 23,224 to 700,000. The Decombinator software suite was used to annotate V, J and CDR3 in the TCR reads. For the PS versus PT1 abundance plots, all samples were subsampled to the same number of TCRs (28,000). TCRs were defined as expanded if absent before sensitization and observed at least eight times at the 2-week time point. The public reads were quality trimmed at Q25 with fastp and then assembled into clones with MiXCR by TCRdb, keeping productive beta chains. Identical CDR3 protein sequences are pooled into one entry, listed with their most common genes and DNA. TCRdb, rather than the study authors, made the V and J calls. This sample is represented by 340,000 or so distinct CDR3 sequences; around 7% of them were singletons. The top ten constitute around 8.4% of the sample.

From its cysteine to its phenylalanine, the CDR3 spans 14 amino acids. Just CDR3 DNA is preserved here, 42 bases in frame from base 1. V ends up 5 bases short and J 0 bases short, with an unmatched junction base count of 4. The origin of this receptor is a young woman with alopecia areata. Some clones in this sample may be carry-over from other donors' samples. This specimen was whole blood, taken in connection with sensitization to the hapten diphenylcyclopropenone (DPC). The sequence joins TRBV12-3 or TRBV12-4 to TRBJ2-7; a stretch of 7 junction bases matches TRBD2. The CDR3 corresponds to CASSTRGSSYEQYF. The base sequence is TGTGCCAGCAGTACCCGCGGGAGCTCCTACGAGCAGTACTTC.